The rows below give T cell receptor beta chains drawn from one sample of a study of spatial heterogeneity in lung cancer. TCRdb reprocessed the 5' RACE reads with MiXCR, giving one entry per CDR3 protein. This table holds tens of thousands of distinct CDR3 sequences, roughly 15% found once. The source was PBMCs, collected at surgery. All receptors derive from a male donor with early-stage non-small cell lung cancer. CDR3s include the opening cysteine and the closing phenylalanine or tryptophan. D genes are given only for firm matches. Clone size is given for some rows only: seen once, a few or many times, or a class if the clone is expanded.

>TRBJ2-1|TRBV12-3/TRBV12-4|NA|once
TGTGCCAGCAGTTCCGTAGCGGCAATCTCCTACAATGAGCAGTTCTTC
CASSSVAAISYNEQFF
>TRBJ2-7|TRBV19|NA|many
TGTGCCAGTAGTATAACGGGACGGCTCTACGAGCAGTACTTC
CASSITGRLYEQYF
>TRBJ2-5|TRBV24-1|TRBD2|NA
TGTGCCACCAGTGATGGCGCCGGGGGGGAGACCCAGTACTTC
CATSDGAGGETQYF
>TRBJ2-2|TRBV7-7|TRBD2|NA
TGTGCTAGCAGCTTCACTAGCGGTGGCACCGGGGAGCTGTTTTTT
CASSFTSGGTGELFF
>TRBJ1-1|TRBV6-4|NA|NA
TGTGCCAGCAGGGCATCTCTGGTCACTGAAGCTTTCTTT
CASRASLVTEAFF
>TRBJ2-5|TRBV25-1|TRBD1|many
TGTGCCAGCAGCCTGGACAGGGTACAAGAGACCCAGTACTTC
CASSLDRVQETQYF
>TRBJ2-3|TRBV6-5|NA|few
TGTGCCAGCAGTTACTTCACTCACTCCCGAGATACGCAGTATTTT
CASSYFTHSRDTQYF
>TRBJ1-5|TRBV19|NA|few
TGTGCCAGTAGTAGACGGGATCAGCCCCAGCATTTT
CASSRRDQPQHF
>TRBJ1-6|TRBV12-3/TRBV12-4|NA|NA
TGTGCCAGCAGTTTCGCCCTAGGTAGTTCACCCCTCCACTTT
CASSFALGSSPLHF
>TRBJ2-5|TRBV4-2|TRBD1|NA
TGTGCCAGCAGCCAAGCCGGGACAGGAGAAGAGACCCAGTACTTC
CASSQAGTGEETQYF
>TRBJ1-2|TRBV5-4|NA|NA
TGTGCCAGCAGTCGCCCCACAGGGATTAGCTACACCTTC
CASSRPTGISYTF
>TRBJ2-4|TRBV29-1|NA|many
TGCAGCGTTGGCGAAGAAGGTGGGAACATTCAGTACTTC
CSVGEEGGNIQYF
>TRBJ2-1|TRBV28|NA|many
TGTGCCAGCAGTTCCAACTACAATGAGCAGTTCTTC
CASSSNYNEQFF
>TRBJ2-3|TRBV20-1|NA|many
TGCAGTGCTAGTGACGGAGGGGGCACAGATACGCAGTATTTT
CSASDGGGTDTQYF
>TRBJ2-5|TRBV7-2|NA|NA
TGTGCCAGCAGCCCTGTGGGGGCCCGGGAGACCCAGTACTTC
CASSPVGARETQYF
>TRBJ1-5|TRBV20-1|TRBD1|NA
TGCAGTGCTCCTACAGGGGGGCGCTTTGATCAGCCCCAGCATTTT
CSAPTGGRFDQPQHF
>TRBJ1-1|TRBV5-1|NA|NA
TGCGCCAGCAGCTTGGAAGGGGGGAGGAACACTGAAGCTTTCTTT
CASSLEGGRNTEAFF
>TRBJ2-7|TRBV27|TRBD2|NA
TGTGCCAGCAGTGGTCGGGAGGGCCTCAACGAGCAGTACTTC
CASSGREGLNEQYF
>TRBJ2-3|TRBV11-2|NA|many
TGTGCCAGCAGCTTACGGGGGAGTGCAGATACGCAGTATTTT
CASSLRGSADTQYF
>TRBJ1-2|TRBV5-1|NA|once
TGCGCCAGCAGCTTGGAGCCGGGAGACTATGGCTACACCTTC
CASSLEPGDYGYTF
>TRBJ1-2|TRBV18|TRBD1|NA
TGTGCCAGCTCACCACCGACAGGGCAGGGCTACACCTTC
CASSPPTGQGYTF
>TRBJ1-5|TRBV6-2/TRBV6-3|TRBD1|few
TGTGCCAGCAGTCTCCAGGGGGTAGGGCTTCATCAGCCCCAGCATTTT
CASSLQGVGLHQPQHF
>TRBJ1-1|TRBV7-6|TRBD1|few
TGTGCCAGCAGCTCGGGACAGGAGACCAACACTGAAGCTTTCTTT
CASSSGQETNTEAFF
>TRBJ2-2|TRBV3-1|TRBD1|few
TGTGCCAGCAGCCGGACAGGGGCGAACACCGGGGAGCTGTTTTTT
CASSRTGANTGELFF
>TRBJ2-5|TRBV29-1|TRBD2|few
TGCAGCGCCGCCCTACTAGCGGAGACCCAGTACTTC
CSAALLAETQYF
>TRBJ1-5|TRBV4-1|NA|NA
TGCGCCAGCAGCCAAGAAAATCAGCCCCAGCATTTT
CASSQENQPQHF
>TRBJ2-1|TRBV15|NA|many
TGTGCCACCAGCAGAGGCTCTGAGGGAGTTGTGCAGTTCTTC
CATSRGSEGVVQFF
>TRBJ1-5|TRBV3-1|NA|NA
TGTGCCAGCAGCCAAGATACGACCCCGAATCAGCCCCAGCATTTT
CASSQDTTPNQPQHF
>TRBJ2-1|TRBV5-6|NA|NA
TGTGCCAGCAGCTTCGGCCCAGGGATTAGCTCCTACAATGAGCAGTTCTTC
CASSFGPGISSYNEQFF
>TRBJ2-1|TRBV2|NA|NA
TGTGCCAGCAGTGAAGACCGCTTCTCCTACAATGAGCAGTTCTTC
CASSEDRFSYNEQFF
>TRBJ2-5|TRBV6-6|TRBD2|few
TGTGCCAGCAGTCGAGCGGGGGGGCCCCAAGAGACCCAGTACTTC
CASSRAGGPQETQYF
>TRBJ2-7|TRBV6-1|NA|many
TGTGCCAGCAGTGAACCCAGGCAGGACGAGCAGTACTTC
CASSEPRQDEQYF
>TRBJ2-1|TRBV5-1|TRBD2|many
TGCGCCAGCAGCCTCCAACTAGCGGGAAATGTCGATGAGCAGTTCTTC
CASSLQLAGNVDEQFF
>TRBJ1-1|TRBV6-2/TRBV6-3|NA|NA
TGTGCCAGCACTCCAGTCGGGCAGGGCTACACTGAAGCTTTCTTT
CASTPVGQGYTEAFF
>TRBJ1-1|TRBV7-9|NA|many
TGTGCCAGCAGCCTCGGGGCCGCTGAAGCTTTCTTT
CASSLGAAEAFF
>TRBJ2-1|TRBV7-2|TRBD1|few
TGTGCCAGCAGCTTCAGGGGGAACAATGAGCAGTTCTTC
CASSFRGNNEQFF
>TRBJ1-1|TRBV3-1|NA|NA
TGTGCCAGCAGCCAACTGGGGTTAAACACTGAAGCTTTCTTT
CASSQLGLNTEAFF
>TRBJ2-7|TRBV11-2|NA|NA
TGTGCCAGCAGACGAACAGGCTCGGTCGAGCAGTACTTC
CASRRTGSVEQYF
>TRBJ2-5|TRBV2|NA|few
TGTGCCAGCAGTGAATCGCGCCAAGAGACCCAGTACTTC
CASSESRQETQYF
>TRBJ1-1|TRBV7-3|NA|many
TGTGCCAGCAGCTTATACTCAGGGGTAACTGAAGCTTTCTTT
CASSLYSGVTEAFF
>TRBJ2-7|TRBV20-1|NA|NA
TGCAGTGCTAGTGAAGAGAACTCCTACGAGCAGTACTTC
CSASEENSYEQYF
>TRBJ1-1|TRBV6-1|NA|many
TGTGCCAGCAGGCCACACAGAACTGAAGCTTTCTTT
CASRPHRTEAFF
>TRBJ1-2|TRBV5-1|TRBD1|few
TGCGCCAGCAGCTGGAGGACAGGGGGCACAGACTATGGCTACACCTTC
CASSWRTGGTDYGYTF
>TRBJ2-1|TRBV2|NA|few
TGTGCCAGCAGTGAATGGCTTGCTGAGCAGTTCTTC
CASSEWLAEQFF
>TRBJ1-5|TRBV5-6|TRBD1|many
TGTGCCAGCAGCAGGACAGGGGTGAATCAGCCCCAGCATTTT
CASSRTGVNQPQHF
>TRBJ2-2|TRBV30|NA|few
TGTGCCTGGAGCCGTGGCTTGAACACCGGGGAGCTGTTTTTT
CAWSRGLNTGELFF
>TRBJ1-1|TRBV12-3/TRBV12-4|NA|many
TGTGCCAGCAGTTTCTCAGGGACGAACACTGAAGCTTTCTTT
CASSFSGTNTEAFF
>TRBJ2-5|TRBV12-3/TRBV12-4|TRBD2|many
TGTGCCAGCAGTTTCGCTAGCGGGGAGACCCAGTACTTC
CASSFASGETQYF
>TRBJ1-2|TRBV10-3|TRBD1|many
TGTGCCATCAACTTTTCCGGGACAGAGAACTATGGCTACACCTTC
CAINFSGTENYGYTF
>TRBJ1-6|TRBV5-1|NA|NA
TGCGCCAGCAGCTTGGGTCTAAGTAATTCACCCCTCCACTTT
CASSLGLSNSPLHF